The 21 T cell receptor beta chains below come from one sample, sequenced in a study of vaccination and CD4 T cells after COVID-19. Antigens of these TCRs are unknown. Treatment: approximately 11-day PBMC culture with coronavirus spike peptide pools or control peptides (ViraFEST assay). The Oncomine TCR Beta short-read assay was applied to DNA of cultured CD4+ T cells. MiXCR was run by TCRdb on the PCR reads, yielding one entry per CDR3 protein. Here the sample spans over 4,500 distinct CDR3 sequences, 30% being singletons. The sequenced sample was CD4+ T cells from blood, cultured in vitro, obtained after SARS-CoV-2 vaccination. The origin of the receptors is a human donor who had recovered from COVID-19.

The chain's CDR3 is CASSPDRGSYEQYF. The CDR3 DNA is TGTGCCAGCAGTCCCGACAGGGGTTCCTACGAGCAGTACTTC. The J gene is TRBJ2-7, the V gene TRBV6-1, with 8 bases that match TRBD1. V lost 5 bases, J lost 1 base, and 4 bases stayed unmatched. From germline, CDR1 is MNHNS and CDR2 SASEGT. This CDR3 has 14 residues.

The chain combines TRBV19 with TRBJ2-5; 7 positions match TRBD2. This CDR3 comprises 16 residues. With 2 bases clipped from V and 2 bases from J, the junction kept 8 bases outside the gene matches. Germline lookup yields CDR1 LNHDA and CDR2 SQIVND (reference sequence). The CDR3 reads CASSITGTTNQETQYF. Here the CDR3 DNA reads TGTGCCAGTAGTATAACCGGGACTACGAATCAAGAGACCCAGTACTTC.

This clonotype appeared a single time. The chain uses TRBV5-5 and TRBJ2-7, with 8 positions matching TRBD1. The CDR3 is made up of 15 amino acids. CDR1 is SGHKS and CDR2 is YYEKEE in the germline V gene (reference sequence). Trimming cost V 0 bases and J 3 bases; bases outside gene matches: 5. In DNA form, the CDR3 reads TGTGCCAGCAGCTTGGCCACCGGGACAGGCTACGAGCAGTACTTC. Its translation is CASSLATGTGYEQYF.

Only one count was recorded for this clonotype. V is TRBV6-5 and J is TRBJ1-5; weak D call: TRBD1 (5 bases). The germline V gene encodes CDR1 MNHEY and CDR2 SVGAGI. V shed 4 bases and J shed 1 base, with 14 bases lying between them. This CDR3 contains 16 residues. In DNA form, the CDR3 reads TGTGCCAGCAGTTCTATTGGGGGAGGAAGCAATCAGCCCCAGCATTTT. Its translation: CASSSIGGGSNQPQHF.

The chain employs TRBV29-1 and TRBJ2-1; D ambiguous. This CDR3 is 10 amino acids long. V was pared by 2 bases and J by 10 bases, with 6 bases between. Germline CDR1 SQVTM, CDR2 ANQGSEA. The CDR3 here is CSVENREQFF. Here the CDR3 DNA reads TGCAGCGTTGAAAATCGGGAGCAGTTCTTC.

The V and J genes are TRBV6-2 or TRBV6-3 and TRBJ2-5, with TRBD1 as a possible D gene (5 bases). Trimming removed 6 bases from V and 0 bases from J, with 8 bases in between. The germline gives CDR1 MNHEY, CDR2 SVGEGT. The CDR3 contains 13 residues. As DNA, the CDR3 is TGTGCCAGCAGCCTAGGGGACCAAGAGACCCAGTACTTC. This translates into CASSLGDQETQYF.

By its share, this clonotype is medium-sized. The chain uses TRBV20-1 and TRBJ1-2, with D maybe TRBD1 (5 bases). V shed 3 bases and J shed 6 bases, with 14 bases lying between them. Germline CDR1 is DFQATT and CDR2 is SNEGSKA (reference sequence). The CDR3 is 13 residues long. The DNA of the CDR3 is TGCAGTGCTAGTGTGAGGGGTGGGAATGGCTACACCTTC. Its translation is CSASVRGGNGYTF.

This clonotype was counted only a few times. For the CDR3, the DNA is TGTGCCAGCAGTTTGGTATTGGGTACCCGGGACAGGGGGCAGAAGGAGACCCAGTACTTC. This translates into CASSLVLGTRDRGQKETQYF. The genes are TRBV28 and TRBJ2-5; 12 nucleotides agree with TRBD1. V shed 3 bases, J shed 5 bases, and the junction held 19 bases outside the gene matches. CDR1 is MDHEN and CDR2 is SYDVKM in the germline V gene. This CDR3 is built from 20 residues.

This CDR3 reads CATSRGGLRGNTEAFF. The CDR3 DNA reads as TGTGCCACCAGCAGAGGAGGGCTGAGGGGGAACACTGAAGCTTTCTTT. The gene calls are TRBV15 and TRBJ1-1; a weak D match, TRBD1 (5 bases). The V gene lost 1 base and the J gene lost 1 base, with 13 bases spanning the gap. The germline V gene encodes CDR1 LNHNV and CDR2 YYDKDF (reference sequence). CDR3 length equals 16 residues. Full variable domain (missing parts from reference TRBV15 and TRBJ1-1): DAMVIQNPRYQVTQFGKPVTLSCSQTLNHNVMYWYQQKSSQAPKLLFHYYDKDFNNEADTPDNFQSRRPNTSFCFLDIRSPGLGDTAMYLCATSRGGLRGNTEAFFGQGTRLTVV.

The chain is built from TRBV28 and TRBJ2-7; TRBD1 or TRBD2 may be the D gene (5 bases each). This CDR3 has 12 residues. V was shortened by 10 bases and J by 7 bases, with 17 bases between the two germline ends. Per the germline V gene, CDR1 is MDHEN and CDR2 is SYDVKM. In DNA, the CDR3 is TGTGCCACCCAGACTGGGGGTAGGGAGCAGTACTTC. Translating gives CATQTGGREQYF.

This clonotype is medium-sized (0.01 to 0.1%). The rearrangement links TRBV7-8 to TRBJ1-5; D call uncertain. There are 14 residues in the CDR3. Looked up from germline, CDR1 is SGHVS and CDR2 is FQNEAQ. V lost 5 bases to trimming and J lost 3 bases, with 11 bases between them. This CDR3 is CASSRLGYNQPQHF. CDR3 sequence (DNA): TGTGCCAGCAGCCGACTGGGATACAATCAGCCCCAGCATTTT.

V usage is TRBV24-1 and J usage is TRBJ1-1, with D unresolved. The CDR3 runs 13 residues. The germline V gene has CDR1 KGHDR and CDR2 SFDVKD. V gave up 6 bases and J gave up 0 bases, with 7 bases separating them. The CDR3 DNA follows: TGTGCCACCAGTTCAGACATGAACACTGAAGCTTTCTTT. Amino acid sequence: CATSSDMNTEAFF.

This clonotype was observed a few times. The chain links TRBV7-8 to TRBJ2-3; no reliable D call. The CDR3 consists of 12 residues. Looked up from germline, CDR1 is SGHVS and CDR2 is FQNEAQ. V gave up 5 bases and J gave up 3 bases, with 6 bases separating them. The CDR3 nucleotides are TGTGCCAGCAGCCCCCGGACAGATACGCAGTATTTT. Its protein product is CASSPRTDTQYF.

By proportion, this clonotype is medium-sized (0.01 to 0.1%). The chain employs TRBV20-1 and TRBJ1-6; 10 bases fit TRBD1. The junction had 1 base not matched to a gene; V was cut back by 1 base and J by 4 bases. The CDR3 extends over 15 amino acids. The germline gives CDR1 DFQATT, CDR2 SNEGSKA (reference sequence). CDR3 loop: CSARAGQGYNSPLHF. In DNA, the CDR3 is TGCAGTGCTAGAGCGGGACAGGGGTATAATTCACCCCTCCACTTT.

This chain connects TRBV6-4 to TRBJ2-7; D is ambiguous. The CDR3 has 14 amino acids. CDR1 is MRHNA, CDR2 SNTAGT, per germline. V gave up 6 bases and J gave up 0 bases, with 12 bases separating them. The CDR3 sequence is CASSSDRSSYEQYF. The CDR3 DNA reads TGTGCCAGCAGCTCTGACCGGAGCTCCTACGAGCAGTACTTC.

Turning to this clonotype: A much more abundant neighbour one base away suggests this may be a read error. V is TRBV6-1 and J is TRBJ1-6; TRBD1 is a possible D gene (6 bases). Germline V gene sequence: CDR1 MNHNS, CDR2 SASEGT. V gave up 6 bases and J gave up 14 bases, with 20 bases separating them. The CDR3 spans 14 residues. The CDR3 loop is CASRRGRGRMSLHF. The DNA of the CDR3 is TGTGCCAGCAGGCGGGGACGGGGGCGAATGTCCCTCCACTTT.

V is TRBV20-1 and J is TRBJ2-7; 10 bases match TRBD2. This CDR3 comprises 17 residues. The V segment lost 5 bases and the J segment 7 bases; nucleotides outside the gene matches: 20. Germline V CDR1 and CDR2: DFQATT, SNEGSKA (reference sequence). CDR3 amino acids: CSARPALLAGAASEQYF. CDR3 DNA sequence: TGCAGTGCTCGGCCCGCCCTCCTAGCGGGGGCCGCTAGTGAGCAGTACTTC.

The sample holds a few counts of this clonotype. The V gene is TRBV10-3, the J gene TRBJ1-2, with 7 positions matching TRBD1. Germline assignment: CDR1 ENHRY and CDR2 SYGVKD. The CDR3 length is 14 residues. Trimming removed 6 bases from V and 4 bases from J; junction bases left unmatched: 8. The CDR3 coding sequence is TGTGCCATCAGGCCCGACAGGGCAGGCTATGGCTACACCTTC. Protein: CAIRPDRAGYGYTF.

V is TRBV20-1 and J is TRBJ2-3, with D possibly matching TRBD2 (6 bases). The CDR3 totals 13 residues. The germline V gene encodes CDR1 DFQATT and CDR2 SNEGSKA (reference sequence). V gave up 3 bases and J gave up 2 bases, with 9 bases separating them. The CDR3 reads CSASAGNTDTQYF. For the CDR3, the DNA is TGCAGTGCTAGTGCGGGGAACACAGATACGCAGTATTTT.

For the CDR3, the DNA is TGCGCCAGCAGCTTAGCACAGGGTAATTCACCCCTCCACTTT. This translates into CASSLAQGNSPLHF. The chain joins TRBV5-1 to TRBJ1-6; weak D call: TRBD1 (6 bases). This CDR3 is 14 amino acids long. Germline loops: CDR1 SGHRS, CDR2 YFSETQ. V shed 2 bases and J shed 6 bases, with 9 bases lying between them.

The chain is built from TRBV28 and TRBJ2-7, with D perhaps being TRBD1 or TRBD2 (5 bases each). Per germline, CDR1 MDHEN and CDR2 SYDVKM. V gave up 2 bases and J gave up 2 bases, with 13 bases separating them. This CDR3 is 15 amino acids long. The CDR3 sequence is CASSLGLGQAYEQYF. The CDR3 DNA reads TGTGCCAGCAGTTTAGGACTGGGGCAGGCCTACGAGCAGTACTTC.